Following are 14 T cell receptor beta chains from one sample sequenced in a study of blood T cell repertoires in COVID-19. TCRdb's copy holds only in-frame clones and misses some; the assay was immunoSEQ multiplex PCR. This table has around 95,000 clones, about 83% appearing once. The sequenced sample was peripheral blood. The origin of the receptors is a human donor in a cohort sampled during active COVID-19.

The genes are TRBV3-1 (or the pseudogene TRBV3-2) and TRBJ2-1; TRBD2 aligns across 8 bases. The V segment lost 4 bases and the J segment 0 bases; nucleotides outside the gene matches: 8. Germline V gene sequence: CDR1 LGHDT, CDR2 YNNKEL (reference sequence). This CDR3 has 17 amino acids. Here the CDR3 reads CASSPYGGGSSYNEQFF. For the CDR3, the DNA is TGTGCCAGCAGCCCCTACGGGGGGGGGAGCTCCTACAATGAGCAGTTCTTC.

The chain links TRBV6-2 or TRBV6-3 to TRBJ1-4, with D maybe TRBD1 (6 bases). The CDR3 consists of 15 residues. V was cut by 6 bases and J by 0 bases, with 11 bases left in between. CDR1 is MNHEY, CDR2 SVGEGT, per germline. The CDR3 spells CASSPDRTTNEKLFF. CDR3 nucleotides: TGTGCCAGCAGCCCCGACAGGACAACTAATGAAAAACTGTTTTTT.

CDR3 bases: TGTGCCAGCAGCCTCGGGACAGCACTCACAGATACGCAGTATTTT. Protein: CASSLGTALTDTQYF. This rearrangement joins TRBV7-7 to TRBJ2-3, with 7 bases matching TRBD1. CDR1 and CDR2 from the germline V gene are SSHAT and FNYEAQ (reference sequence). The CDR3 length is 15 residues. The ends lost 5 bases at V and 2 bases at J; junction bases unmatched: 7.

V gene TRBV11-2 combines with J gene TRBJ1-2, with 7 bases lining up with TRBD1. In germline, CDR1 is SGHAT, CDR2 FQNNGV. The CDR3 is 13 residues long. V was clipped by 5 bases and J by 7 bases; unmatched bases: 7. The DNA of the CDR3 is TGTGCCAGCAGCACAGACAGGGTTGGTGGCTACACCTTC. This sequence encodes CASSTDRVGGYTF.

This chain joins TRBV10-3 and TRBJ2-1; 10 bases fit TRBD2. The V gene end was trimmed by 7 bases and the J gene end by 9 bases; junction bases not matched to a gene: 6. This CDR3 has 13 amino acids. Germline assignment: CDR1 ENHRY and CDR2 SYGVKD. CDR3 coding DNA: TGTGCCATCACCCGGACTAGCGGAATTGAGCAGTTCTTC. Encoded protein: CAITRTSGIEQFF.

The V call is TRBV2, the J call TRBJ2-4; TRBD2 is a possible D gene (6 bases). This CDR3 is built from 14 residues. CDR1 SNHLY and CDR2 FYNNEI come from the germline V gene. The V and J ends lost 6 bases and 4 bases respectively, with 13 bases between them. CDR3 in DNA: TGTGCCAGCAGGGAGGGGCTAGGAAAAAACATTCAGTACTTC. Encoded protein: CASREGLGKNIQYF.

The chain combines TRBV19 with TRBJ2-7, with a weak D call TRBD2 (6 bases). The CDR3 length is 15 residues. Trimming took 3 bases from V and 2 from J, leaving 14 bases between them. From germline, CDR1 is LNHDA and CDR2 SQIVND (reference sequence). CDR3 coding DNA: TGTGCCAGTAGTATCCCGGGACTCCTAACCTACGAGCAGTACTTC. This translates into CASSIPGLLTYEQYF.

This clone was seen just once. Relative to the germline gene, one junction end is altered; a read error may explain this. The V gene is TRBV24-1, the J gene TRBJ2-2, with 8 bases lining up with TRBD2. The CDR3 covers 17 residues. The V gene's germline CDR1 is KGHDR and CDR2 SFDVKD. CDR3: CATSDGPGGANAGELFF. The CDR3 DNA reads TGTGCCACCAGTGATGGACCCGGGGGGGCGAACGCCGGGGAGCTGTTTTTT.

This rearrangement joins TRBV10-3 to TRBJ1-4; D remains ambiguous. V shed 7 bases and J shed 8 bases, with 8 bases lying between them. The CDR3 totals 11 residues. CDR1 ENHRY and CDR2 SYGVKD come from the germline V gene. CDR3 region: CAINPREKLFF. CDR3 bases: TGTGCCATCAACCCGCGAGAAAAACTGTTTTTT.

The rearrangement uses TRBV6-5 and TRBJ2-7, with 12 bases lining up with TRBD2. With 10 bases clipped from V and 3 bases from J, the junction kept 10 bases outside the gene matches. Per germline, CDR1 MNHEY and CDR2 SVGAGI. The CDR3 sequence is 15 residues long. The CDR3 bases are TGTGCCACCCTACTAGCGGGAGGAAACCTCTACGAGCAGTACTTC. The encoded protein is CATLLAGGNLYEQYF.

The chain employs TRBV7-8 and TRBJ2-6, with 7 bases matching TRBD1. This CDR3 region has 18 residues. Per the germline V gene, CDR1 is SGHVS and CDR2 is FQNEAQ. Trimming at V came to 5 bases and at J to 0 bases, leaving 10 bases not matched to a gene. The CDR3 DNA follows: TGTGCCAGCAGCCCTATCCCGACAGGGAACTCTGGGGCCAACGTCCTGACTTTC. Translation: CASSPIPTGNSGANVLTF.

This chain joins TRBV4-3 and TRBJ2-2; no clear D. Germline V gene sequence: CDR1 LGHNA, CDR2 YSLEER. The germline V and J ends were trimmed by 1 base and 4 bases, with 7 bases remaining between them. The CDR3 has 14 amino acids. The CDR3 sequence is CASSQARFTGELFF. Here the CDR3 DNA reads TGCGCCAGCAGCCAAGCTCGGTTCACCGGGGAGCTGTTTTTT.

CDR3 sequence (DNA): TGCGCCAGCAGCCAAGGTTTACCCACACCTTCAACTAATGAAAAACTGTTTTTT. It yields the protein CASSQGLPTPSTNEKLFF. The chain joins TRBV4-3 to TRBJ1-4; D call uncertain. The CDR3 length is 18 residues. V lost 1 base and J lost 0, with 15 bases in between. Looked up from germline, CDR1 is LGHNA and CDR2 is YSLEER.

The rearrangement joins TRBV20-1 to TRBJ1-2; the D is unclear. The V end lost 4 bases, the J end lost 6 bases, and 9 bases lay between the germline ends. Per the germline V gene, CDR1 is DFQATT and CDR2 is SNEGSKA (reference sequence). This CDR3 region has 11 residues. CDR3 protein: CSATTLDGYTF. CDR3 in DNA: TGCAGTGCTACCACGTTAGATGGCTACACCTTC.